Following are 9 T cell receptor beta chains from one sample sequenced in a study. Tregs were sorted as CD4+CD25+CD127-/low cells. In TCRdb, the 5' RACE reads were re-called with MiXCR into one record per CDR3 protein. Found here are roughly 45,000 distinct CDR3 sequences, around 20% of them singletons; the top ten hold about 4%. The sample taken for sequencing was Tregs sorted from blood. Receptors originate from a female donor with breast cancer.

CDR3 nucleotide sequence: TGTGCCAGCAGCCCCCGGGGCGAAGCTTTCTTT. It translates to CASSPRGEAFF. This chain uses TRBV28 with TRBJ1-1; weak D call: TRBD1 (5 bases). Trimming cost V 6 bases and J 8 bases, with 10 bases left between them. Germline CDR1 and CDR2: MDHEN and SYDVKM. The CDR3 spans 11 residues.

The chain has TRBV2 and TRBJ2-1, with 8 nucleotides matching TRBD2. The CDR3 length is 16 residues. Germline loops: CDR1 SNHLY, CDR2 FYNNEI. J was trimmed by 6 bases and V by 6 bases; bases with no gene match: 13. The DNA for the CDR3 is TGTGCCAGCAGGTGGGATCCGGGACTAGGCGGCAATGAGCAGTTCTTC. Protein product: CASRWDPGLGGNEQFF.

This clonotype is termed medium-sized. The chain employs TRBV6-1 and TRBJ1-1, with 7 bases aligning to TRBD1. CDR1 and CDR2 (germline): MNHNS, SASEGT. The CDR3 runs 14 residues. V shed 3 bases and J 5 bases; nucleotides not matched to a gene: 6. CDR3 region: CASSERGRVTEAFF. CDR3 DNA: TGTGCCAGCAGTGAGAGGGGGCGCGTGACTGAAGCTTTCTTT.

This clonotype was counted many times. CDR3: CASTGLQETQYF. The CDR3 DNA reads as TGTGCCAGCACGGGGTTACAAGAGACCCAGTACTTC. The rearrangement links TRBV6-1 to TRBJ2-5; tentatively, D is TRBD2 (5 bases). The CDR3 is 12 residues long. The germline gives CDR1 MNHNS, CDR2 SASEGT. The V gene lost 7 bases and the J gene lost 2 bases, with 8 bases spanning the gap.

This clonotype has only a few counts. The rearrangement joins TRBV20-1 to TRBJ1-2; D is possibly TRBD1 (5 bases). Trimming stripped 1 base from V and 4 bases from J, with 13 bases between. The CDR3 has 14 amino acids. The germline gives CDR1 DFQATT, CDR2 SNEGSKA (reference sequence). This CDR3 reads CSARVSGTLYGYTF. DNA for the CDR3: TGCAGTGCTAGAGTCTCAGGGACCCTCTATGGCTACACCTTC.

The table lists this clonotype with a few counts. This chain joins TRBV28 and TRBJ2-7; TRBD1 or TRBD2 may be the D gene (5 bases each). Per the germline V gene, CDR1 is MDHEN and CDR2 is SYDVKM. This CDR3 is built from 15 residues. Deletions cut 2 bases from V and 2 bases from J, with 13 bases between. The CDR3, as DNA: TGTGCCAGCAGTTTAAGAGGGGCCAGTGCCTACGAGCAGTACTTC. This sequence encodes CASSLRGASAYEQYF.

V and J are TRBV20-1 and TRBJ1-2, with no clear D. Trimming cost V 0 bases and J 6 bases, with 20 bases left between them. The CDR3 totals 16 residues. Germline CDR1 DFQATT, CDR2 SNEGSKA (reference sequence). The DNA for the CDR3 is TGCAGTGCTAGAGATCCGTCCAGGAGAAGATCTCATGGCTACACCTTC. This sequence encodes CSARDPSRRRSHGYTF.

V gene TRBV6-5 combines with J gene TRBJ1-1; D gene uncertain. Germline CDR1 reads MNHEY; CDR2 reads SVGAGI. The CDR3 length is 16 residues. Trimming removed 10 bases from V and 0 bases from J, with 21 bases in between. CDR3 bases: TGTGCCAACAGCCGTTCACAACGCATCATGAACACTGAAGCTTTCTTT. This codes for CANSRSQRIMNTEAFF.

This clonotype was observed many times. V gene TRBV28 combines with J gene TRBJ2-6; D unclear. The V and J ends lost 2 bases and 0 bases respectively, with 8 bases between them. CDR3 length: 16 residues. Germline V gene data show CDR1 as MDHEN and CDR2 as SYDVKM. CDR3 DNA sequence: TGTGCCAGCAGTTTAGGGAAGTACTCTGGGGCCAACGTCCTGACTTTC. This codes for CASSLGKYSGANVLTF.